This T cell receptor (beta chain) was sequenced for a study of T-cell reconstitution after alpha-beta-depleted transplantation in children. Study results and caveats: There were reportedly several hundred expanded graft clones from which alpha-beta T cells came about two months after transplant.

Unique molecular identifiers tagged the TCRbeta library. Each CDR3 protein is one row after TCRdb ran MiXCR on the PCR reads. This sample carries around 800,000 distinct CDR3 sequences, roughly 16% of them seen once, and the ten largest clones take approximately 5%. Regarding this clonotype: The antigen is not known.

The receptor's source is a male patient aged 5 to 17 who had a stem cell transplant for acute lymphoblastic leukemia, so the T cells may come from the graft donor. The source material was PBMCs, mostly from graft donor cells, sampled 360 days after TCRalphabeta/CD19-depleted stem cell transplant.

Written as DNA, the CDR3 is TGCGCCAGCAGTCTCCTCGCCGGGACCTGCTATGGCTACACCTTC. Translating it yields CASSLLAGTCYGYTF. The V call is TRBV10-1, the J call TRBJ1-2; D may be TRBD1 (5 bases). The germline gives CDR1 WNHNN, CDR2 SYGVQD (reference sequence). Deletions cut 5 bases from V and 4 bases from J, with 17 bases between. The CDR3 length is 15 residues.